The 9 T cell receptor beta chains below all came from one sample that was sequenced in a study of cytomegalovirus exposure and HLA in healthy donors. The PCR ran on 60 Vbeta and 13 Jbeta primers. TCRdb's table, derived via immunoSEQ multiplex PCR, lists solely in-frame clones and lacks some. Here the sample spans some 150,000 clones, 65% to 90% being singletons. The sequenced sample was PBMCs. The source is a woman in her 30s in good health and CMV-seronegative.

This sequence joins TRBV11-2 and TRBJ1-3; perhaps TRBD1 as D (6 bases). The CDR3 runs 16 residues. Germline-derived CDR1 and CDR2 are SGHAT and FQNNGV. The germline V and J ends were trimmed by 4 bases and 0 bases, with 13 bases remaining between them. CDR3 nucleotides: TGTGCCAGCAGCTCCCGGACAGCCCCCTCTGGAAACACCATATATTTT. Residues: CASSSRTAPSGNTIYF.

The chain joins TRBV19 to TRBJ2-2; D is possibly TRBD1 (6 bases). This CDR3 has 14 residues. CDR1 is LNHDA and CDR2 is SQIVND in the germline V gene (reference sequence). V dropped 3 bases and J dropped 7 bases, with 12 bases sitting between them. For the CDR3, the DNA is TGTGCCAGTAGTATCAGGACAGACGGCGGGGAGCTGTTTTTT. The encoded protein is CASSIRTDGGELFF.

This chain uses TRBV7-9 with TRBJ1-5, with D unclear. Trimming took off 2 bases at V and 6 bases at J, with 8 bases between the two ends. CDR3 size: 13 residues. Germline V lookup: CDR1 SEHNR, CDR2 FQNEAQ (reference sequence). The CDR3: CASSLYAGQPQHF. CDR3 nucleotide sequence: TGTGCCAGCAGCTTATATGCGGGTCAGCCCCAGCATTTT.

The chain joins TRBV6-5 to TRBJ2-5; a possible D gene is TRBD2 (6 bases). The CDR3 totals 14 residues. Germline V CDR1 and CDR2: MNHEY, SVGAGI. Trimming shortened V by 4 bases and J by 1 base, and 10 bases separated the two germline ends. CDR3: CASSLGLAQETQYF. The CDR3, as DNA: TGTGCCAGCAGTTTGGGACTGGCCCAAGAGACCCAGTACTTC.

This clone was recorded a few times. The chain uses TRBV6-5 and TRBJ1-1; possibly TRBD1 for D (6 bases). The germline V gene encodes CDR1 MNHEY and CDR2 SVGAGI. With 5 bases removed from V and 5 bases from J, the gap between germline ends came to 12 bases. The CDR3 sequence is 13 residues long. The CDR3 DNA reads TGTGCCAGCAGTCAACAGGGAGGGACTGAAGCTTTCTTT. Translating it yields CASSQQGGTEAFF.

The V gene is TRBV27, the J gene TRBJ2-2; 8 bases are shared with TRBD2. Germline V CDR1 and CDR2: MNHEY, SMNVEV (reference sequence). V lost 0 bases and J lost 3; bases outside the gene matches: 6. The CDR3 spans 17 residues. CDR3: CASSLSPSGLYTGELFF. CDR3 bases: TGTGCCAGCAGTTTATCTCCTAGCGGGCTATACACCGGGGAGCTGTTTTTT.

V gene TRBV5-1 combines with J gene TRBJ2-2; perhaps TRBD2 as D (6 bases). CDR1 is SGHRS and CDR2 is YFSETQ in the germline V gene. This CDR3 has 14 residues. V dropped 5 bases and J dropped 2 bases, with 10 bases sitting between them. DNA of the CDR3: TGCGCCAGCAGTAAGGAGGGAAACACCGGGGAGCTGTTTTTT. As protein: CASSKEGNTGELFF.

This clone was observed a single time. The rearrangement uses TRBV19 and TRBJ2-2; 8 nucleotides line up with TRBD1. V gave up 5 bases and J gave up 6 bases; unmatched junction bases: 8. In germline, CDR1 is LNHDA, CDR2 SQIVND (reference sequence). CDR3 length: 15 amino acids. CDR3: CASSPLDREAGELFF. The CDR3 DNA follows: TGTGCCAGTAGTCCGTTGGACAGGGAGGCCGGGGAGCTGTTTTTT.

This chain uses TRBV28 with TRBJ1-4; 8 positions match TRBD1. This CDR3 region has 16 residues. V shed 4 bases and J 1 base; nucleotides not matched to a gene: 5. The germline gives CDR1 MDHEN, CDR2 SYDVKM. CDR3 bases: TGTGCCAGCAGTTCAGGGGGCGCGGGAACTAATGAAAAACTGTTTTTT. Protein product: CASSSGGAGTNEKLFF.